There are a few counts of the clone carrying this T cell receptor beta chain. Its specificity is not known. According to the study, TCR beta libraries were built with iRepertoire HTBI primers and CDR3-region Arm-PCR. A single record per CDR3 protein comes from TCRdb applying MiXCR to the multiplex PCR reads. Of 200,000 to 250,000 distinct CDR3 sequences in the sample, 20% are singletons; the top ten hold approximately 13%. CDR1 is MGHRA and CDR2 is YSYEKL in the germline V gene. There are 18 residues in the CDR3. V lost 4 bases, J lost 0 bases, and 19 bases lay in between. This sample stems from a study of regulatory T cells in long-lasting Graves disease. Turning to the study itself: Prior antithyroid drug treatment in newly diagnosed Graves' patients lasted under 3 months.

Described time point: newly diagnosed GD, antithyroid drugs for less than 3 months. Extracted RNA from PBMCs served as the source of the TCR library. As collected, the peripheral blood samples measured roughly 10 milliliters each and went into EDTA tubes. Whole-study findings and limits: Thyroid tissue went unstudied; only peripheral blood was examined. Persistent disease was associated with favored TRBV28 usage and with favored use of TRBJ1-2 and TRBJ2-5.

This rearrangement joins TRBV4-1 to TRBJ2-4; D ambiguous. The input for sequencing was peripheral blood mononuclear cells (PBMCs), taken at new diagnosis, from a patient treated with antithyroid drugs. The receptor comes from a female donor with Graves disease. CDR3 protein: CASSPWGGRPVAKNIQYF. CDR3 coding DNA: TGCGCCAGCAGCCCTTGGGGTGGACGGCCCGTAGCCAAAAACATTCAGTACTTC.